The clone carrying this TCR beta chain is a singleton in its sample. The antigen is not known. A junction end diverges from the germline sequence, so it may reflect a read error. This CDR3 contains 15 residues. CDR1 is SEHNR and CDR2 is FQNEAQ in the germline V gene (reference sequence). These data are taken from a study of lymphopenia after photon versus proton radiotherapy. Sequencing was performed with immunoSEQ multiplex PCR; in TCRdb, only in-frame clones are kept and a portion is missing. This table holds around 55,000 clones, approximately 84% found once. Study results and caveats: After the lymphocyte nadir, photon-treated repertoires showed oligoclonal expansion, especially of CD8+ Temra cells.

This TCR came from a man between 60 and 70 years old with pancreatic cancer. This sample comprised peripheral blood, obtained from a patient treated with proton-based radiotherapy. The chain uses TRBV7-9 and TRBJ2-3, with 9 bases lining up with TRBD1. The CDR3 region is CASRLAGTGYGTQYF. DNA of the CDR3: TGTGCCAGCAGATTAGCAGGGACAGGGTATGGTACGCAGTATTTT. Together with reference TRBV7-9 and TRBJ2-3, the CDR3 gives the full variable domain: DTGVSQNPRHKITKRGQNVTFRCDPISEHNRLYWYRQTLGQGPEFLTYFQNEAQLEKSRLLSDRFSAERPKGSFSTLEIQRTEQGDSAMYLCASRLAGTGYGTQYFGPGTRLTVL.